The clone carrying this T cell receptor beta chain was seen at least ten times. Genomic DNA acted as the template from which TCR beta VDJ combination and CDR3 sequence profiling were carried out. TCRdb processed the reads anew with MiXCR; each CDR3 protein has one entry. The table shows around 150,000 distinct CDR3 sequences, with approximately 41% occurring only once. Trimming took off 11 bases at V and 0 bases at J, with 10 bases between the two ends. The CDR3 length is 13 residues. The sample originates from a study of CD8+CD57+ T cells in acquired aplastic anemia. This TCR was sampled from a human donor in good health, serving as a control. V is TRBV12-3 or TRBV12-4 and J is TRBJ2-2; D perhaps matches TRBD1 (5 bases). Sequenced: sorted CD4+, CD8+, or CD8+CD57+ T cells (not recorded which) from PBMCs. The DNA of the CDR3 is TGTGCCGGGAAGGGGACGAACACCGGGGAGCTGTTTTTT. This codes for CAGKGTNTGELFF.